This paragraph reports one T cell receptor beta chain. Its antigen is undetermined. The germline gives CDR1 SGHRS, CDR2 YFSETQ. V lost 0 bases, J lost 0 bases, and 5 bases stayed unmatched. The CDR3 spans 18 residues. The protocol was immunoSEQ multiplex PCR, while the TCRdb copy is restricted to in-frame clones and leaves out a portion. The data contain under 2.5 million clones, roughly 90% of them singletons. The data belong to a study of shared clonotypes between healthy human individuals. Study-level background: Three plates each covered CD4 naive and memory; CD8 naive two, CD8 memory one.

Study-wide findings and caveats: Despite large depth, rarefaction showed incomplete sorted-subset sequencing. Compared with memory subsets, naive subsets generally had larger estimated richness. The study found roughly 5% of naive CD4 clonotypes shared across a few donors.

The rearrangement links TRBV5-1 to TRBJ2-7; TRBD2 matches at 14 bases. The sample taken for sequencing was naive CD4+ T cells from PBMCs. Sample subset: CD45RA+ positively selected. The sequence came from a man between 18 and 29 years old in good health. Some clones in this sample may be carry-over from other donors' samples. The CDR3 loop reads CASSLGRGLAGVSYEQYF. The CDR3 bases are TGCGCCAGCAGCTTGGGCCGGGGACTAGCGGGAGTCTCCTACGAGCAGTACTTC.